Listed here are 2 T cell receptor beta chains from one sample, sequenced in a study of control samples from healthy donors and cancer patients. Generated by immunoSEQ multiplex PCR, the TCRdb table keeps only in-frame clones and is missing some. The sample consists of more than 75,000 clones, approximately 90% of them appearing once. The sample taken for sequencing was PBMCs. These receptors all stem from a woman between 55 and 75 years old with head and neck cancer.

The V gene is TRBV19, the J gene TRBJ1-5; 7 bases are a match to TRBD1. CDR1 is LNHDA and CDR2 is SQIVND in the germline V gene (reference sequence). The V segment lost 6 bases and the J segment 6 bases; nucleotides outside the gene matches: 8. The CDR3 length is 14 residues. CDR3 sequence reads: CASRLSGGSQPQHF. The CDR3 DNA follows: TGTGCCAGTAGGTTGTCAGGGGGAAGTCAGCCCCAGCATTTT.

The CDR3 protein is CASSVGGTGEETQYF. CDR3 nucleotides: TGTGCCAGCAGCGTAGGGGGGACAGGGGAAGAGACCCAGTACTTC. The chain is built from TRBV9 and TRBJ2-5, with 10 bases aligning to TRBD1. The V gene's germline CDR1 is SGDLS and CDR2 YYNGEE. CDR3 length equals 15 residues. Trimming at V came to 0 bases and at J to 3 bases, leaving 2 bases not matched to a gene.